The 2 T cell receptor beta chains below all came from one sample that was sequenced in a study of shared clonotypes between healthy human individuals. TCRdb's copy holds only in-frame clones and misses some; the assay was immunoSEQ multiplex PCR. The data hold a few million clones, with around 94% observed a single time. Sequences were obtained from naive CD4+ T cells sorted from blood. Subset indicated: CD45RA+ positively selected. These receptors came from a man aged 18-30 years in good health.

The rearrangement joins TRBV7-2 to TRBJ1-3; perhaps TRBD1 as D (5 bases). Germline CDR1 is SGHTA and CDR2 is FQGNSA. The CDR3 runs to 15 residues. The V gene lost 4 bases and the J gene lost 7 bases, with 17 bases spanning the gap. The CDR3 DNA follows: TGTGCCAGCAGCTGGCGAGGGGCCTTGCCGAACACCATATATTTT. Protein sequence: CASSWRGALPNTIYF.

This chain links TRBV30 with TRBJ1-3; D gene ambiguous. There are 13 residues in the CDR3. CDR1 and CDR2 from the germline V gene are GTSNPN and SVGIG (reference sequence). The V end lost 4 bases, the J end lost 2 bases, and 9 bases lay between the germline ends. The CDR3 loop reads CAWTGRAGNTIYF. The CDR3 nucleotides are TGTGCCTGGACGGGAAGGGCTGGAAACACCATATATTTT.